Following are 7 T cell receptor beta chains from one sample sequenced in a study of cytomegalovirus exposure and HLA in healthy donors. The PCR made use of 60 Vbeta and 13 Jbeta primers. Some clones are missing from TCRdb's copy, which holds only in-frame ones; the method was immunoSEQ multiplex PCR. Of approximately 170,000 clones in the sample, around three quarters are singletons; the top ten hold 2% to 2.5%. The sample taken for sequencing was PBMCs. The receptors originated from a woman aged 25 to 39 in good health and CMV-seropositive.

J is TRBJ2-7 and V is TRBV11-2; 10 nucleotides align to TRBD2. V dropped 6 bases and J dropped 3; count of bases not matched to a gene: 8. Germline CDR1 and CDR2: SGHAT and FQNNGV. The CDR3 totals 15 residues. CDR3 protein: CASRPLAGMGYEQYF. CDR3 sequence (DNA): TGTGCCAGCAGGCCACTAGCGGGAATGGGCTACGAGCAGTACTTC.

The chain carries TRBV7-2 and TRBJ1-1; 7 positions match TRBD1. CDR1 and CDR2 (germline): SGHTA, FQGNSA. Trimming at V came to 4 bases and at J to 0 bases, leaving 5 bases not matched to a gene. The CDR3 runs 15 residues. The CDR3 here is CASSSVTGMNTEAFF. CDR3 nucleotide sequence: TGTGCCAGCAGCTCGGTGACAGGGATGAACACTGAAGCTTTCTTT.

The V gene is TRBV15, the J gene TRBJ2-2; 8 nucleotides match TRBD1. Germline loops: CDR1 LNHNV, CDR2 YYDKDF (reference sequence). The ends lost 0 bases at V and 9 bases at J; junction bases unmatched: 15. The CDR3 spans 18 residues. In nucleotides, the CDR3 is TGTGCCACCAGCAGAGATGCAAGGACAGGGTTTGTCGGTCGGGAGCTGTTTTTT. Its translation is CATSRDARTGFVGRELFF.

V usage is TRBV15 and J usage is TRBJ1-6; possibly TRBD1 for D (6 bases). CDR3 length: 14 amino acids. The V gene's germline CDR1 is LNHNV and CDR2 YYDKDF (reference sequence). V lost 2 bases, J lost 5 bases, and 7 bases lay in between. CDR3 residues: CATSRTGNNSPLHF. The CDR3, as DNA: TGTGCCACCAGCAGAACAGGGAATAATTCACCCCTCCACTTT.

The chain carries TRBV14 and TRBJ2-7, with 7 bases lining up with TRBD2. Looked up from germline, CDR1 is SGHDN and CDR2 is FVKESK. The CDR3 totals 16 residues. The V and J ends lost 0 bases and 2 bases, in that order; junction bases with no gene match: 7. CDR3 sequence: CASSQDPAGSPYEQYF. The CDR3 DNA sequence: TGTGCCAGCAGCCAAGATCCAGCGGGGTCCCCCTACGAGCAGTACTTC.

The rearrangement uses TRBV2 and TRBJ1-2; D is undetermined. Deletions cut 0 bases from V and 0 bases from J, with 5 bases between. Germline assignment: CDR1 SNHLY and CDR2 FYNNEI. CDR3 length: 14 amino acids. This chain's CDR3 is CASSEARTNYGYTF. CDR3 bases: TGTGCCAGCAGTGAAGCCAGGACTAACTATGGCTACACCTTC. The full variable domain, rest sourced from reference TRBV2 and TRBJ1-2, is EPEVTQTPSHQVTQMGQEVILRCVPISNHLYFYWYRQILGQKVEFLVSFYNNEISEKSEIFDDQFSVERPDGSNFTLKIRSTKLEDSAMYFCASSEARTNYGYTFGSGTRLTVV.

This clone was picked up a small number of times. The rearrangement links TRBV28 to TRBJ2-4; 11 nucleotides match TRBD2. The germline V gene encodes CDR1 MDHEN and CDR2 SYDVKM. The trim removed 5 bases at V and 2 bases at J, leaving 8 bases unmatched. CDR3 length: 17 residues. The CDR3: CASSHRLAGRSKNIQYF. The CDR3, as DNA: TGTGCCAGCAGTCATAGACTAGCGGGGAGATCCAAAAACATTCAGTACTTC.